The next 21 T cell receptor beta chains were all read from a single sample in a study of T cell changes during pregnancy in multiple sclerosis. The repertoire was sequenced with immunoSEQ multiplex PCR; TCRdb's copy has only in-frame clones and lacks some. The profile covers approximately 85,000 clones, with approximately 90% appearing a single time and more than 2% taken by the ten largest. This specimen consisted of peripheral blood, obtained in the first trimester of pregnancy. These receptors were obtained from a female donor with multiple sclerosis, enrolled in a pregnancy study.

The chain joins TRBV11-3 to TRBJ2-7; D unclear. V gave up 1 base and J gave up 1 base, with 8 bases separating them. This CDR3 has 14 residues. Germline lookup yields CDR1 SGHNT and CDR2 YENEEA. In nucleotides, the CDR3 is TGTGCCAGCAGCTTAGCTGGCGGTTCCTACGAGCAGTACTTC. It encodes CASSLAGGSYEQYF.

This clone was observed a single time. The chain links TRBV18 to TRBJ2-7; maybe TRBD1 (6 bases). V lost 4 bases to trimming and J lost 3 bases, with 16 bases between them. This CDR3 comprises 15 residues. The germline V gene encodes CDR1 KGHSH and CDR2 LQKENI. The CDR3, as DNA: TGTGCCAGCTCACTATCCCGGGACACCCTCTACGAGCAGTACTTC. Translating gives CASSLSRDTLYEQYF.

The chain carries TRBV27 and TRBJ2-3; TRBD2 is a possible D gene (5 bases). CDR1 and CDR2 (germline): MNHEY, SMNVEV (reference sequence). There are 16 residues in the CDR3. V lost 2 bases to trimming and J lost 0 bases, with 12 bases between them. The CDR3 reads CASSLRASPSTDTQYF. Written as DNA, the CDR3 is TGTGCCAGCAGTTTAAGGGCTAGCCCTAGCACAGATACGCAGTATTTT.

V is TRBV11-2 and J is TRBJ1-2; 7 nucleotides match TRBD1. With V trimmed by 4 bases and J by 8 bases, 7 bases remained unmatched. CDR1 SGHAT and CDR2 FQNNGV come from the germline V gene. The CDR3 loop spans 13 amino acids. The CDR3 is CASSSTGPGGYTF. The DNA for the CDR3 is TGTGCCAGCAGCTCGACAGGGCCCGGGGGCTACACCTTC.

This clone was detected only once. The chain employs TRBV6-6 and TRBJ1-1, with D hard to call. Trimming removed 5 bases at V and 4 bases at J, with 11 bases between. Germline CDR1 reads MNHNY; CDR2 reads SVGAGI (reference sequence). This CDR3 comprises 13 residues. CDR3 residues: CASSQTLATEAFF. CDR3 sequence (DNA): TGTGCCAGCAGTCAAACATTGGCCACTGAAGCTTTCTTT.

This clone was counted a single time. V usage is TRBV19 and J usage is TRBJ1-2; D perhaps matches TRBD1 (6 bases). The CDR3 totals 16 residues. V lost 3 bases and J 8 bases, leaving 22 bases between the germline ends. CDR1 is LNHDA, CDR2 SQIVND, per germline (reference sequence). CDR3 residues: CASSIPSGGAGRGYTF. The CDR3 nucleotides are TGTGCCAGTAGTATCCCTTCGGGGGGGGCCGGTCGCGGCTACACCTTC.

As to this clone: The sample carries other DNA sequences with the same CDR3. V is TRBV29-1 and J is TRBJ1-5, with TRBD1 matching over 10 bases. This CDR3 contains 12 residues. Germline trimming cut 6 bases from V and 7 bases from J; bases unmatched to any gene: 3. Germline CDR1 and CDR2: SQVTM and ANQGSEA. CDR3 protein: CSVRTGGQPQHF. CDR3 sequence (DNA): TGCAGCGTCAGGACAGGGGGGCAGCCCCAGCATTTT.

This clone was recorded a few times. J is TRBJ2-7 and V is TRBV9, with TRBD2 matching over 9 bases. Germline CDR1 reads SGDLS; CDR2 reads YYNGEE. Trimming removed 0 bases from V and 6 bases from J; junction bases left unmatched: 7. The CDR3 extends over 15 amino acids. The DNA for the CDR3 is TGTGCCAGCAGCGTAGCTGATAGCGGGAGAATCGAGCAGTACTTC. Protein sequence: CASSVADSGRIEQYF.

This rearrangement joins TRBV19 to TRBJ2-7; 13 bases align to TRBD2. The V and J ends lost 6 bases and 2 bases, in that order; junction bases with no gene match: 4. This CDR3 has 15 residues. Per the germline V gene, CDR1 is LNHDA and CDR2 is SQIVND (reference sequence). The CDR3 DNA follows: TGTGCCAGTAGCCCAACTAGCGGGAGGGCCTACGAGCAGTACTTC. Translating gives CASSPTSGRAYEQYF. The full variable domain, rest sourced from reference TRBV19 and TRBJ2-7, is DGGITQSPKYLFRKEGQNVTLSCEQNLNHDAMYWYRQDPGQGLRLIYYSQIVNDFQKGDIAEGYSVSREKKESFPLTVTSAQKNPTAFYLCASSPTSGRAYEQYFGPGTRLTVT.

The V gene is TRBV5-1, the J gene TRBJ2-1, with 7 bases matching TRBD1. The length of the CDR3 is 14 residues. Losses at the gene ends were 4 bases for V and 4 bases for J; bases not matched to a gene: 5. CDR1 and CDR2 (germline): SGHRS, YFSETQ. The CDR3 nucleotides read TGCGCCAGCAGCATGGGACAGAGTTACAATGAGCAGTTCTTC. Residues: CASSMGQSYNEQFF.

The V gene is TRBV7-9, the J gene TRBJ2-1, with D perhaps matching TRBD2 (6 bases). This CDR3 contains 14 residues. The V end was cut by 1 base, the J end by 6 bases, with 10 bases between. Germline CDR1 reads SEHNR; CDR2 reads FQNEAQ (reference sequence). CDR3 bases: TGTGCCAGCAGCTTAGGTGGCGGGGTCAATGAGCAGTTCTTC. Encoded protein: CASSLGGGVNEQFF.

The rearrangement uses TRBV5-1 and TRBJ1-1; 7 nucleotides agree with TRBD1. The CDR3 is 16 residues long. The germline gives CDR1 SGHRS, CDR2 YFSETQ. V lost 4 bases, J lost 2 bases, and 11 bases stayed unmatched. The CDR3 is CASSPIGQAKNTEAFF. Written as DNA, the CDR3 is TGCGCCAGCAGCCCCATTGGACAGGCCAAAAACACTGAAGCTTTCTTT.

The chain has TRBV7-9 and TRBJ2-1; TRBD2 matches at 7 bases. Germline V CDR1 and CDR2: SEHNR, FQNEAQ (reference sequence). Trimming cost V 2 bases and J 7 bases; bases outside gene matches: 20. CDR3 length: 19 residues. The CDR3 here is CASSLTPRASGDIRNEQFF. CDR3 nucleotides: TGTGCCAGCAGCTTAACTCCAAGGGCTAGCGGTGACATTAGGAATGAGCAGTTCTTC.

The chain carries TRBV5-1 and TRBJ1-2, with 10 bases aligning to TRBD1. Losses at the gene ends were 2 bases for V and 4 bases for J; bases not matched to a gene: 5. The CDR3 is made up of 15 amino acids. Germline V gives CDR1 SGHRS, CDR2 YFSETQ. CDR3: CASSFDRGRPYGYTF. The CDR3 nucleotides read TGCGCCAGCAGCTTCGACAGGGGGCGCCCCTATGGCTACACCTTC.

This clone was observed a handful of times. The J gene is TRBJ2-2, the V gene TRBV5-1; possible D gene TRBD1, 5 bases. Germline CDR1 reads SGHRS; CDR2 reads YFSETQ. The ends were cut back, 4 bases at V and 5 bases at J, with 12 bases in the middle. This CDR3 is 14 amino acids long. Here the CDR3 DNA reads TGCGCCAGCAGCCCCCAACCAGGGACCGGGGAGCTGTTTTTT. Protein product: CASSPQPGTGELFF.

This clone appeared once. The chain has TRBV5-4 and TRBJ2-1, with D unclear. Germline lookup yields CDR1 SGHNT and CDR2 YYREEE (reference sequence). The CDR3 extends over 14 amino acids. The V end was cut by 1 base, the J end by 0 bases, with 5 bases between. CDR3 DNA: TGTGCCAGCAGCTTGTCCAGCTCCTACAATGAGCAGTTCTTC. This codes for CASSLSSSYNEQFF.

CDR3 sequence (DNA): TGTGCCAGCAGCACGTGGGCGGGGGGTCGGTACGAGCAGTACTTC. Protein sequence: CASSTWAGGRYEQYF. The chain combines TRBV11-3 with TRBJ2-7, with TRBD2 matching 8 bases. CDR3 length: 15 amino acids. J was trimmed by 4 bases and V by 5 bases; bases with no gene match: 10. Germline V gene lookup returns CDR1 SGHNT and CDR2 YENEEA.

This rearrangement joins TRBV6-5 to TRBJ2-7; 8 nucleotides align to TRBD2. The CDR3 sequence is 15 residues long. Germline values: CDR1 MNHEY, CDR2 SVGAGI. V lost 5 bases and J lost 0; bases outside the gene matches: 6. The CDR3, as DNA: TGTGCCAGCAGTCATAGCGGGGTGAGCTCCTACGAGCAGTACTTC. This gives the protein CASSHSGVSSYEQYF.

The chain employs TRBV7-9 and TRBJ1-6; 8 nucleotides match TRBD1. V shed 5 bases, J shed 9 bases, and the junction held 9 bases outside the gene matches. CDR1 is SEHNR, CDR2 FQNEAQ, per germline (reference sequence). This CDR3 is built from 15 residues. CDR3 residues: CASSSAGGFGSPLHF. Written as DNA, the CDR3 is TGTGCCAGCAGCAGCGCAGGGGGCTTTGGTTCACCCCTCCACTTT.

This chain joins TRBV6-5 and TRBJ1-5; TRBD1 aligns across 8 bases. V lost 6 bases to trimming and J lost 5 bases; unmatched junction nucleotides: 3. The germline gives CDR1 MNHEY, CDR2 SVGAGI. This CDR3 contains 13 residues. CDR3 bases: TGTGCCAGCAGCCAGACAGGGGATCAGCCCCAGCATTTT. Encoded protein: CASSQTGDQPQHF.

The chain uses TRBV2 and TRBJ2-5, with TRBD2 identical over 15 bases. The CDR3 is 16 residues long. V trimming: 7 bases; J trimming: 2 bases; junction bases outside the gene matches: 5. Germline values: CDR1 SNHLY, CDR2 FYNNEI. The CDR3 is CASTRGLAGGQETQYF. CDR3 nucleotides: TGTGCCAGCACTAGGGGACTAGCGGGGGGACAAGAGACCCAGTACTTC.